The rows below give T cell receptor beta chains drawn from one sample of a study of a mutant IDH1 vaccine in newly diagnosed glioma. These receptors lack a known antigen. Profiling relied on immunoSEQ multiplex PCR, and the TCRdb table lists in-frame clones only, not all of them. The data contain about 72,000 clones, roughly 84% of them singletons. Sequencing used PBMCs, obtained from a glioma patient whose treatment included an IDH1 peptide vaccine. The receptors shown here come from a man between 18 and 29 years old with glioma. The CDR3 runs from the conserved cysteine through the conserved F or W. The D gene is left open where the match is weak. Size tells how often a clone was seen (once, few, many) or the class of an expanded clone, and some rows leave it out.

J	V	size	D	CDR3	DNA
TRBJ1-3	TRBV27	NA	NA	CASSLYFPGPPGNTIYF	TGTGCCAGCAGTTTATATTTTCCAGGACCACCTGGAAACACCATATATTTT
TRBJ2-7	TRBV4-1	NA	NA	CASSQAPGLNSYEQYF	TGCGCCAGCAGCCAAGCCCCGGGCCTTAACTCCTACGAGCAGTACTTC
TRBJ1-4	TRBV5-6	once	NA	CASSLMGGSNEKLFF	TGTGCCAGCAGCTTGATGGGGGGGTCTAATGAAAAACTGTTTTTT
TRBJ1-1	TRBV27	NA	TRBD1	CASSLTGEFTEAFF	TGTGCCAGCAGCCTGACAGGGGAGTTCACTGAAGCTTTCTTT
TRBJ2-7	TRBV27	NA	NA	CASSLSEGELDYEQYF	TGTGCCAGCAGTTTATCGGAAGGGGAACTTGACTACGAGCAGTACTTC
TRBJ2-1	TRBV13	NA	NA	CASSIEGNEQFF	TGTGCCAGCAGCATCGAGGGGAATGAGCAGTTCTTC
TRBJ1-1	TRBV6-5	NA	NA	CASSWTRTGGTEAFF	TGTGCCAGCAGTTGGACCCGCACGGGCGGAACTGAAGCTTTCTTT
TRBJ2-7	TRBV25-1	NA	TRBD2	CASSEYLAGGEQYF	TGTGCCAGCAGTGAATATCTAGCGGGGGGCGAGCAGTACTTC
TRBJ2-1	TRBV7-2	NA	TRBD1	CASSSRDRANEQFF	TGTGCCAGCAGCTCCCGGGACAGGGCGAATGAGCAGTTCTTC
TRBJ1-5	TRBV5-5	once	NA	CASSMKSGSASNQPQHF	TGTGCCAGCAGCATGAAATCAGGGTCCGCTAGCAATCAGCCCCAGCATTTT
TRBJ1-3	TRBV7-2	NA	TRBD1	CASSFGQGPGNTIYF	TGTGCCAGCAGCTTTGGACAGGGGCCTGGAAACACCATATATTTT
TRBJ2-2	TRBV7-9	once	NA	CASSLRWDANTGELFF	TGTGCCAGCAGTCTGAGGTGGGACGCGAACACCGGGGAGCTGTTTTTT
TRBJ1-6	TRBV27	NA	NA	CASSLSGGNGSGSPLHF	TGTGCCAGCAGTTTGTCCGGGGGCAATGGCAGTGGGTCACCCCTCCACTTT
TRBJ1-5	TRBV28	NA	TRBD1	CASSSLGTANQPQHF	TGTGCCAGCAGCTCCTTGGGGACAGCCAATCAGCCCCAGCATTTT
TRBJ2-1	TRBV5-4	NA	NA	CASSPLRGGEQFF	TGTGCCAGCAGCCCCCTGCGGGGCGGTGAGCAGTTCTTC
TRBJ2-3	TRBV7-6	NA	TRBD1	CASSPGQVSVTDTQYF	TGTGCCAGCAGCCCCGGACAGGTTTCGGTCACAGATACGCAGTATTTT
TRBJ1-1	TRBV27	NA	NA	CASSYGVNTEAFF	TGTGCCAGCAGTTATGGGGTTAACACTGAAGCTTTCTTT
TRBJ2-5	TRBV5-1	NA	NA	CASSPQGREETQYF	TGCGCCAGCAGCCCGCAGGGTCGGGAGGAGACCCAGTACTTC
TRBJ1-2	TRBV29-1	NA	NA	CSVEDLHYGYTF	TGCAGCGTTGAAGATCTCCACTATGGCTACACCTTC
TRBJ1-1	TRBV7-9	NA	NA	CASSLSNTEAFF	TGTGCCAGCAGCTTATCGAACACTGAAGCTTTCTTT
TRBJ1-5	TRBV7-8	NA	NA	CASSLVGGGSNQPQHF	TGTGCCAGCAGCTTAGTGGGTGGCGGCAGCAATCAGCCCCAGCATTTT
TRBJ1-1	TRBV10-3	NA	NA	CAISDVKESDDTEAFF	TGTGCCATCAGTGACGTAAAGGAAAGTGATGACACTGAAGCTTTCTTT
TRBJ1-1	TRBV18	NA	TRBD1	CASSPLGSGGLNTEAFF	TGTGCCAGCTCACCACTTGGGTCAGGGGGACTGAACACTGAAGCTTTCTTT
TRBJ1-5	TRBV6-1	NA	NA	CASSFGQSFNQPQHF	TGTGCCAGCAGCTTCGGACAGAGTTTCAATCAGCCCCAGCATTTT
TRBJ2-2	TRBV7-9	NA	NA	CASSARQENTGELFF	TGTGCCAGCAGCGCTAGACAGGAGAACACCGGGGAGCTGTTTTTT